This T cell receptor beta chain comes out of a study of shared clonotypes between healthy human individuals. Splitting of each subset's genomic DNA was done evenly across several immunoSEQ plates. Replicate PCRs run on unsorted PBMC used around 330 ng DNA, which was some 30,000 T cell genomes. With ten immunoSEQ deep assay plates, unsorted PBMC DNA underwent sequencing. Original methodology: Junction-only sequences without quality scores came from ImmunoSEQ, so filtering differed. Using immunoSEQ multiplex PCR, the repertoire was profiled, and TCRdb retains in-frame clones only, with some absent. D and trimming were read from the DNA, whereas the V and J calls and clone size are those reported in that table. This table holds hundreds of thousands of clones, around 76% found once. This CDR3 contains 15 residues. The ends lost 1 base at V and 1 base at J; junction bases unmatched: 4. Germline CDR1 LNHNV, CDR2 YYDKDF (reference sequence).

Material for sequencing was PBMCs. This clonotype originated in a middle-aged woman in good health. Some clones in this sample may be carry-over from other donors' samples. The V call is TRBV15, the J call TRBJ2-7; 7 bases line up with TRBD2. CDR3 sequence reads: CATSRGISGSYEQYF. The CDR3 DNA sequence: TGTGCCACCAGCAGAGGGATTAGCGGGTCCTACGAGCAGTACTTC.